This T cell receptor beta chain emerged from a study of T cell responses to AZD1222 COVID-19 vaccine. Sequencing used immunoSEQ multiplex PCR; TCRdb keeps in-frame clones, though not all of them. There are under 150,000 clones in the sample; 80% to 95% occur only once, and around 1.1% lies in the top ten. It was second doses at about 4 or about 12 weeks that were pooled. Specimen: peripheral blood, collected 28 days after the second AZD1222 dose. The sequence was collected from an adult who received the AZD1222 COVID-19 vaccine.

Here the CDR3 DNA reads TGCGCCAGCAGCGGGGCAGGGCCCGGTGGCACCGGGGAGCTGTTTTTT. Translating gives CASSGAGPGGTGELFF. The chain recombines TRBV5-1 with TRBJ2-2; tentative D call: TRBD1 (5 bases). The CDR3 spans 16 residues. In germline, CDR1 is SGHRS, CDR2 YFSETQ. The ends were cut back, 4 bases at V and 4 bases at J, with 17 bases in the middle.